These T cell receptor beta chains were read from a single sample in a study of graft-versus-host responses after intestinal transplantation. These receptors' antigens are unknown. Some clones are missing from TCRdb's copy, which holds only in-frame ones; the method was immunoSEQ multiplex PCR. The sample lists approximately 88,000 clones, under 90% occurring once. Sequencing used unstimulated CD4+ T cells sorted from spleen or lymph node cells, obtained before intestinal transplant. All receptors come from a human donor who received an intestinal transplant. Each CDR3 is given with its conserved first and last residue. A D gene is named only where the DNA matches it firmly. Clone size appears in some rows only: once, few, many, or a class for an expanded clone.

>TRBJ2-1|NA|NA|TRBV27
CASSSSPSAQQSGEQFF
TGTGCCAGCAGTTCCTCCCCCTCGGCCCAGCAATCGGGTGAGCAGTTCTTC
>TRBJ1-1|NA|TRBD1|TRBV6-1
CASSGPGQGVGAFF
TGTGCCAGCAGTGGCCCGGGACAGGGGGTAGGTGCTTTCTTT
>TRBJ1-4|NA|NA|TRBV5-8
CASISLSDEKLFF
TGTGCCAGCATTTCGTTGTCGGATGAAAAACTGTTTTTT
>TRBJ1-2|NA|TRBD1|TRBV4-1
CASSGKTPGQGILNYGYTF
TGCGCCAGCAGCGGCAAAACCCCGGGACAGGGGATTCTTAACTATGGCTACACCTTC
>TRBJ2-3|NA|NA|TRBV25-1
CASSEWKGTDTQYF
TGTGCCAGCAGTGAATGGAAGGGGACAGATACGCAGTATTTT
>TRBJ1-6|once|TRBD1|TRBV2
CASSRQGAGSPLHF
TGTGCCAGCAGCCGACAGGGGGCAGGTTCACCCCTCCACTTT
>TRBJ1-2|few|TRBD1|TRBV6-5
CASSYRTGYYGYTF
TGTGCCAGCAGTTATCGGACAGGGTACTATGGCTACACCTTC
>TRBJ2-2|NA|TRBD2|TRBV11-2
CASTPGVAGGRGTGELFF
TGTGCCAGCACCCCGGGGGTAGCGGGGGGGCGGGGCACCGGGGAGCTGTTTTTT
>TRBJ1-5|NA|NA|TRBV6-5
CASSYSREVHQPQHF
TGTGCCAGCAGTTACTCGAGAGAGGTCCATCAGCCCCAGCATTTT
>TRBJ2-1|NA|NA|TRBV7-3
CASSRFGGNNNEQFF
TGTGCCAGCAGCCGCTTTGGGGGGAATAACAATGAGCAGTTCTTC
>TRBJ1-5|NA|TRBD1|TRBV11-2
CASDRGGQPQHF
TGTGCCAGTGACAGGGGGGGTCAGCCCCAGCATTTT
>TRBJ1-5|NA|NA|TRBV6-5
CASSPPGQPQHF
TGTGCCAGCAGCCCCCCAGGACAGCCCCAGCATTTT
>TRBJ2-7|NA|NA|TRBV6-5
CASSPPTRNSYEQYF
TGTGCCAGCAGTCCTCCGACAAGGAACTCCTACGAGCAGTACTTC
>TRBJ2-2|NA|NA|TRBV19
CASSGGGLPAGELFF
TGTGCCAGTAGTGGAGGGGGCCTTCCTGCCGGGGAGCTGTTTTTT
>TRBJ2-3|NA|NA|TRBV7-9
CASSLGEGRTDTQYF
TGTGCCAGCAGTCTAGGAGAGGGTAGAACAGATACGCAGTATTTT
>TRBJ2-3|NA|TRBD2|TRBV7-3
CASSPGGAVGSSPYRDTQYF
TGTGCCAGCAGCCCGGGGGGGGCGGTCGGATCAAGTCCTTACCGAGATACGCAGTATTTT
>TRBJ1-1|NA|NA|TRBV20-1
CSASSYTEAFF
TGCAGTGCTAGTTCGTACACTGAAGCTTTCTTT
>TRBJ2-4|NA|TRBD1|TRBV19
CASSISGQKNIQYF
TGTGCCAGTAGTATTTCGGGACAGAAAAACATTCAGTACTTC
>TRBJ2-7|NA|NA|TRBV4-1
CASSQVGAVKQYF
TGCGCCAGCAGCCAAGTAGGAGCGGTCAAGCAGTACTTC
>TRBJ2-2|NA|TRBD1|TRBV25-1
CASSDPGQGDTGELFF
TGTGCCAGCAGTGACCCAGGACAGGGCGACACCGGGGAGCTGTTTTTT
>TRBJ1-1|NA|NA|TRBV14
CASSQGTNAEAFF
TGTGCCAGCAGCCAAGGTACAAACGCTGAAGCTTTCTTT
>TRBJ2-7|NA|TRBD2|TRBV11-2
CASSLYGGTYEQYF
TGTGCCAGCAGCTTATACGGGGGGACCTACGAGCAGTACTTC
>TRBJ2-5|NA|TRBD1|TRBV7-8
CASSQDRGETQYF
TGTGCCAGCAGCCAAGACAGGGGGGAGACCCAGTACTTC
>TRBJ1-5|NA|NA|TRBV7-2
CASSPRAAQPQHF
TGTGCCAGCAGCCCCCGAGCGGCTCAGCCCCAGCATTTT
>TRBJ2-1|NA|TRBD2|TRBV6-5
CASRPSGGADEQFF
TGTGCCAGCAGACCAAGCGGGGGGGCTGATGAGCAGTTCTTC
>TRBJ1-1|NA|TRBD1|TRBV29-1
CSVKRPGQAGFF
TGCAGCGTTAAAAGACCGGGACAGGCTGGTTTCTTT
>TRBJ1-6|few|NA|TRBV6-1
CASSPQGMKNSPLHF
TGTGCCAGCAGTCCACAGGGTATGAAAAATTCACCCCTCCACTTT
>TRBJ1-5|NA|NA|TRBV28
CASSLNSPSNQPQHF
TGTGCCAGCAGTTTGAATAGCCCCTCCAATCAGCCCCAGCATTTT
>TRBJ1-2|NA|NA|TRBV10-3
CAISSEPQGRGGYTF
TGTGCCATCAGTTCCGAACCCCAGGGGAGAGGTGGCTACACCTTC
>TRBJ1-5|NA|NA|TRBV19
CATTQTGNQPQHF
TGTGCCACCACCCAGACAGGCAATCAGCCCCAGCATTTT
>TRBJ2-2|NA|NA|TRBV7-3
CASSPGQSNTGELFF
TGTGCCAGCAGCCCTGGACAGAGCAACACCGGGGAGCTGTTTTTT
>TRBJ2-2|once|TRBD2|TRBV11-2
CASSGRTSGGPRGELFF
TGTGCCAGCAGCGGCAGGACTAGCGGGGGGCCCCGGGGGGAGCTGTTTTTT
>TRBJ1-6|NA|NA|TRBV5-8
CASSLDSLGYSPLHF
TGTGCCAGCAGCTTAGACAGCCTAGGGTACTCACCCCTCCACTTT
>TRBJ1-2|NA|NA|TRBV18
CASSPSGNYGYTF
TGTGCCAGCTCACCATCGGGGAACTATGGCTACACCTTC
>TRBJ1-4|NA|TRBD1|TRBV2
CASRTGTVDEKLFF
TGTGCCAGCAGGACCGGGACAGTAGATGAAAAACTGTTTTTT
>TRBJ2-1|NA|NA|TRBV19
CASSILSGPPGEQFF
TGTGCCAGTAGTATCCTCAGCGGGCCCCCGGGAGAGCAGTTCTTC
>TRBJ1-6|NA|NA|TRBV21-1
CASSPAQDVDSPLHF
TGTGCCAGCAGCCCGGCACAGGACGTGGATTCACCCCTCCACTTT
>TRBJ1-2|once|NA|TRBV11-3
CASSLASLRNYGYTF
TGTGCCAGCAGCTTAGCGTCTCTGCGGAACTATGGCTACACCTTC
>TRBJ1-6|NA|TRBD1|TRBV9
CASSKRQGNSPLHF
TGTGCCAGCAGCAAACGACAGGGGAATTCACCCCTCCACTTT
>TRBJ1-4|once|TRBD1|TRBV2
CASSDRGATNEKLFF
TGTGCCAGCAGTGACAGGGGGGCAACTAATGAAAAACTGTTTTTT
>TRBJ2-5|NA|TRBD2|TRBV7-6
CASSPAGTSGEETQYF
TGTGCCAGCAGTCCAGCCGGGACTAGCGGGGAAGAGACCCAGTACTTC
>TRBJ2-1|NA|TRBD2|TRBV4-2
CASSQPEAGYNEQFF
TGTGCCAGCAGCCAACCCGAAGCGGGGTACAATGAGCAGTTCTTC
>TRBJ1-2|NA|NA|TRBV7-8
CASSLAQVAYGYTF
TGTGCCAGCAGCCTCGCACAGGTGGCCTATGGCTACACCTTC
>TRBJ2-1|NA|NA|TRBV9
CASSVAGVGEQFF
TGTGCCAGCAGCGTAGCGGGGGTTGGGGAGCAGTTCTTC
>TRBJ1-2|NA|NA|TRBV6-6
CASSGGPVNYGYTF
TGTGCCAGCAGCGGGGGGCCGGTCAACTATGGCTACACCTTC